This TCR beta chain was recovered during a study of beta chain features in type 1 diabetes. Expressed TCRB transcripts got sequenced, as all isolated RNA was reverse transcribed. Libraries were prepared by immunoSEQ multiplex PCR; TCRdb keeps only in-frame clonotypes and omits some of them. Of 250,000 or so clones listed, 25% to 30% are singletons. Germline CDR1 and CDR2: SGHVS and FNYEAQ. The V and J ends lost 1 base and 4 bases respectively, with 13 bases between them. This CDR3 contains 15 residues. The gene calls are TRBV7-6 and TRBJ1-1; D remains ambiguous. This receptor was taken from a man aged 25 to 45 in good health. Sequencing was done on a sample of central memory CD4+ T cells from blood. CDR3 region: CASSLGASGFTEAFF. The CDR3 DNA follows: TGTGCCAGCAGCTTAGGGGCCAGCGGGTTCACTGAAGCTTTCTTT.